These 8 T cell receptor beta chains share one sample of origin, sequenced in a study of beta chain features in type 1 diabetes. The investigators reverse transcribed all of the isolated RNA, so they sequenced expressed TCRB transcripts. Clones were sequenced by immunoSEQ multiplex PCR, and TCRdb holds only the in-frame ones, with some missing. The table has under 550,000 clones, more than 9.5% seen once. Material for sequencing was naive CD4+ T cells from blood. These receptors all come from a woman between 18 and 30 years old in good health.

The chain is built from TRBV7-9 and TRBJ2-1, with D possibly matching TRBD2 (6 bases). In germline, CDR1 is SEHNR, CDR2 FQNEAQ (reference sequence). Trimming cost V 5 bases and J 6 bases, with 14 bases left between them. The CDR3 runs to 14 residues. Here the CDR3 reads CASSPIGTRNEQFF. CDR3 bases: TGTGCCAGCAGCCCGATAGGGACTCGCAATGAGCAGTTCTTC.

The rearrangement links TRBV7-3 to TRBJ2-3, with D perhaps TRBD2 (5 bases). Trimming took off 5 bases at V and 3 bases at J, with 15 bases between the two ends. From germline, CDR1 is SGHTA and CDR2 FQGTGA. The CDR3 is 15 amino acids. The CDR3 loop is CASSPSGSGTDTQYF. The CDR3 region has the DNA TGTGCCAGCAGCCCCTCTGGTTCGGGGACAGATACGCAGTATTTT.

The chain uses TRBV28 and TRBJ2-5, with a tentative D call TRBD2 (6 bases). Germline loops: CDR1 MDHEN, CDR2 SYDVKM. V was shortened by 2 bases and J by 5 bases, with 12 bases between the two germline ends. The CDR3 is 14 amino acids. CDR3 DNA: TGTGCCAGCAGTTTAGCGGGGCCTGGGGAGACCCAGTACTTC. Translation gives CASSLAGPGETQYF.

This chain links TRBV18 with TRBJ2-7; D may be TRBD1 (6 bases). In germline, CDR1 is KGHSH, CDR2 LQKENI. The CDR3 is made up of 15 amino acids. V was shortened by 3 bases and J by 3 bases, with 15 bases between the two germline ends. The CDR3 coding sequence is TGTGCCAGCTCACCTTCCGGGACAACCTTCTACGAGCAGTACTTC. Translation gives CASSPSGTTFYEQYF.

This clone was seen a few times. The chain couples TRBV7-2 to TRBJ2-5; weak D call: TRBD1 (5 bases). Germline CDR1 SGHTA, CDR2 FQGNSA. This CDR3 is built from 15 residues. Trimming left V 5 bases short and J 2 bases short, with 15 bases between. The CDR3 DNA follows: TGTGCCAGCAGCCGTGCTCGACAGAAACAAGAGACCCAGTACTTC. Translated: CASSRARQKQETQYF.

This clone was seen more than once but under ten times. This chain uses TRBV4-3 with TRBJ1-1, with 7 bases lining up with TRBD1. The CDR3 length is 15 residues. The trim removed 6 bases at V and 1 base at J, leaving 8 bases unmatched. Germline V gene sequence: CDR1 LGHNA, CDR2 YSLEER. This chain's CDR3 is CASSLPTGRNTEAFF. DNA for the CDR3: TGCGCCAGCAGTCTCCCGACAGGGAGGAACACTGAAGCTTTCTTT.

The CDR3 spells CASSPTRVLGDSPLHF. As DNA, the CDR3 is TGTGCCAGCAGCCCCACTCGGGTGCTGGGGGATTCACCCCTCCACTTT. This chain joins TRBV14 and TRBJ1-6; D may be TRBD1 (5 bases). V was clipped by 4 bases and J by 8 bases, with 18 bases between them. The germline V gene encodes CDR1 SGHDN and CDR2 FVKESK. There are 16 residues in the CDR3.

The chain joins TRBV9 to TRBJ2-2, with no clear D. The V and J ends lost 2 bases and 11 bases respectively, with 16 bases between them. Germline CDR1 and CDR2: SGDLS and YYNGEE. There are 14 residues in the CDR3. CDR3 residues: CASSVASRDQELFF. The CDR3 DNA follows: TGTGCCAGCAGCGTTGCAAGCCGCGACCAAGAGCTGTTTTTT.